The 15 T cell receptor beta chains given below trace back to one sample, sequenced in a study of blood T cell repertoires in COVID-19. The protocol was immunoSEQ multiplex PCR, while the TCRdb copy is restricted to in-frame clones and leaves out a portion. Among about 170,000 clones, about 86% were seen once, and the ten largest hold around 6.5%. Sequenced sample: peripheral blood. The receptor source for this set is a woman aged 80 or older in a cohort sampled during active or convalescent COVID-19.

CDR3 nucleotide sequence: TGTGCCGGTGAACAGGGGGGCTCTGGAAACACCATATATTTT. Protein product: CAGEQGGSGNTIYF. The chain joins TRBV30 to TRBJ1-3; 8 bases match TRBD1. The CDR3 is made up of 14 amino acids. Germline CDR1 is GTSNPN and CDR2 is SVGIG (reference sequence). V lost 8 bases, J lost 0 bases, and 6 bases stayed unmatched.

The chain is built from TRBV11-2 and TRBJ1-1, with 7 bases fitting TRBD1. CDR1 is SGHAT, CDR2 FQNNGV, per germline. This CDR3 comprises 15 residues. J was trimmed by 1 base and V by 1 base; bases with no gene match: 3. The CDR3 reads CASSLVRDRNTEAFF. The CDR3 nucleotides are TGTGCCAGCAGCTTAGTGAGGGACAGGAACACTGAAGCTTTCTTT.

V is TRBV6-5 and J is TRBJ2-7; D perhaps matches TRBD2 (6 bases). This CDR3 contains 12 residues. CDR1 is MNHEY and CDR2 is SVGAGI in the germline V gene. Trimming shortened V by 10 bases and J by 5 bases, and 15 bases separated the two germline ends. CDR3 sequence: CAIRPGGNEQYF. Here the CDR3 DNA reads TGTGCCATCAGGCCAGGAGGGAACGAGCAGTACTTC.

V and J are TRBV4-1 and TRBJ1-1, with D uncertain. The germline gives CDR1 MGHRA, CDR2 YSYEKL. The CDR3 is 14 amino acids. Trimming cost V 2 bases and J 5 bases, with 12 bases left between them. CDR3 sequence: CASSQPRARTEAFF. Here the CDR3 DNA reads TGCGCCAGCAGCCAACCCAGAGCGAGGACTGAAGCTTTCTTT.

The rearrangement links TRBV27 to TRBJ2-1; perhaps TRBD1 as D (6 bases). There are 15 residues in the CDR3. V was clipped by 5 bases and J by 8 bases, with 19 bases between them. Per germline, CDR1 MNHEY and CDR2 SMNVEV (reference sequence). The CDR3 nucleotides read TGTGCCAGCAGTCCCCCACCGTACAGGGTTCATGAGCAGTTCTTC. This translates into CASSPPPYRVHEQFF.

This clone was counted once. The rearrangement joins TRBV2 to TRBJ1-1, with 9 bases identical to TRBD1. The CDR3 length is 14 residues. V was clipped by 6 bases and J by 3 bases; unmatched bases: 5. CDR1 is SNHLY and CDR2 is FYNNEI in the germline V gene. CDR3 nucleotides: TGTGCCAGCAGCTGGGACAGGGATTACACTGAAGCTTTCTTT. This gives the protein CASSWDRDYTEAFF.

This clone was observed a few times. V gene TRBV7-7 combines with J gene TRBJ2-2, with D unclear. Deletions cut 0 bases from V and 5 bases from J, with 4 bases between. The CDR3 totals 13 residues. Germline assignment: CDR1 SSHAT and CDR2 FNYEAQ (reference sequence). This CDR3 reads CASSLAGTGELFF. Written as DNA, the CDR3 is TGTGCCAGCAGCTTAGCCGGGACCGGGGAGCTGTTTTTT.

The V gene is TRBV2, the J gene TRBJ1-1; TRBD1 might be the D (5 bases). Germline V gene sequence: CDR1 SNHLY, CDR2 FYNNEI. Trimming removed 6 bases at V and 4 bases at J, with 9 bases between. The CDR3 sequence is 12 residues long. The DNA for the CDR3 is TGTGCCAGCAGGGGACTCGGCACTGAAGCTTTCTTT. As protein: CASRGLGTEAFF.

V gene TRBV3-1 (or the pseudogene TRBV3-2) combines with J gene TRBJ1-2, with 11 bases identical to TRBD1. The CDR3 length is 15 residues. Unmatched junction bases numbered 7, after V lost 7 bases and J lost 3 bases. The germline CDR1 and CDR2 sequences are LGHDT and YNNKEL (reference sequence). CDR3 region: CASTQGQGGYYGYTF. The CDR3 DNA reads as TGTGCCAGCACCCAGGGACAGGGGGGTTACTATGGCTACACCTTC.

CDR3 region: CASSSVGVAGEGGVEQYV. CDR3 nucleotide sequence: TGTGCCAGCAGTTCCGTAGGGGTAGCGGGAGAAGGCGGCGTCGAGCAGTACGTC. The rearrangement joins TRBV27 to TRBJ2-7, with 9 positions matching TRBD2. The CDR3 length is 18 residues. Germline V gives CDR1 MNHEY, CDR2 SMNVEV (reference sequence). The V segment lost 4 bases and the J segment 6 bases; nucleotides outside the gene matches: 19.

The chain has TRBV5-5 and TRBJ2-4; 7 bases fit TRBD2. CDR3 length: 15 amino acids. After removal of 0 bases from V and 11 bases from J, the junction contained 11 bases not matched to a gene. Germline assignment: CDR1 SGHKS and CDR2 YYEKEE (reference sequence). The CDR3 nucleotides read TGTGCCAGCAGCTTGGTTTCTCGTACGGGAGGAGTTCAGTACTTC. It is translated as CASSLVSRTGGVQYF.

The gene calls are TRBV3-1 (or the pseudogene TRBV3-2) and TRBJ2-5; the D gene is possibly TRBD1 (6 bases). The CDR3 is made up of 15 amino acids. Between the trimmed V and J ends, which lost 8 bases and 5 bases, there was a span of 21 bases. CDR1 and CDR2 from the germline V gene are LGHDT and YNNKEL (reference sequence). This chain's CDR3 is CASRDLGLRGETQYF. CDR3 bases: TGTGCCAGCCGAGATCTCGGATTAAGGGGGGAGACCCAGTACTTC.

The V gene is TRBV6-2 or TRBV6-3, the J gene TRBJ1-2, with TRBD1 as a possible D gene (5 bases). The CDR3 spans 13 residues. Germline assignment: CDR1 MNHEY and CDR2 SVGEGT. V lost 5 bases, J lost 2 bases, and 9 bases lay in between. The DNA for the CDR3 is TGTGCCAGCAGTGCAGCAGGGAACTATGGCTACACCTTC. Translating it yields CASSAAGNYGYTF.

The CDR3 protein is CASSRGQATNEKLFF. CDR3 coding DNA: TGTGCCAGTAGTAGGGGCCAGGCAACTAATGAAAAACTGTTTTTT. The chain carries TRBV19 and TRBJ1-4; TRBD1 is a possible D gene (5 bases). Germline V gene sequence: CDR1 LNHDA, CDR2 SQIVND (reference sequence). V lost 4 bases and J 0 bases, leaving 9 bases between the germline ends. The CDR3 is 15 amino acids.

Only a few counts were recorded for this clone. The chain links TRBV27 to TRBJ1-1; 7 bases align to TRBD1. The V gene end was trimmed by 5 bases and the J gene end by 7 bases; junction bases not matched to a gene: 10. The CDR3 has 14 residues. Per the germline V gene, CDR1 is MNHEY and CDR2 is SMNVEV (reference sequence). CDR3: CASSTRQGTLEAFF. The CDR3 DNA reads TGTGCCAGCAGTACCAGACAGGGTACCCTTGAAGCTTTCTTT.